This TCR beta chain originates from a study of cytomegalovirus exposure and HLA in healthy donors. Study-level results: The dataset shows that most TCR sequences were rare, while some public TCRs occurred in many donors. Compared with the roughly 670-donor mean, an Asian-associated ancestry cluster reportedly had fewer N-insertions, according to a later analysis. Prior analysis indicated that the majority of TCR beta V segments exhibited productivity approximately 87% or approximately 30% of the time.

The CDR3 runs to 15 residues. CDR1 is LGHNA and CDR2 is YSLEER in the germline V gene. V was pared by 2 bases and J by 4 bases, with 4 bases of the junction left unmatched. Use of 60 Vbeta and 13 Jbeta primers characterized the PCR. Sequencing used immunoSEQ multiplex PCR; TCRdb keeps in-frame clones, though not all of them. Seen here are about 160,000 clones, 80% observed once, and the top ten hold 0.95% to 1.5%. This clone was seen a handful of times. Its antigen is unknown. This chain connects TRBV4-3 to TRBJ2-1; TRBD1 matches 8 bases. This receptor was identified in a woman aged 50 to 60 in good health and CMV-seronegative. Sequenced sample: PBMCs. Here the CDR3 DNA reads TGCGCCAGCAGCCAACAGGGGGCCTTTTACAATGAGCAGTTCTTC. This gives the protein CASSQQGAFYNEQFF.